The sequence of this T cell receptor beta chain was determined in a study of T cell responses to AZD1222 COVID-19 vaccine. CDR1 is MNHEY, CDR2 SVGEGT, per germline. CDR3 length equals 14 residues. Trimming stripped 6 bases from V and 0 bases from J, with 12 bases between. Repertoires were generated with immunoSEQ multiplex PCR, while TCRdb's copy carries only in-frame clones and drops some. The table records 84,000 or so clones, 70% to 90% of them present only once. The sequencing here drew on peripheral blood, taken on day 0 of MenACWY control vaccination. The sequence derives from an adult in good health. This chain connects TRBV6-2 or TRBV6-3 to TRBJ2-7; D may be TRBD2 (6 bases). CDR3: CASSGTPSSYEQYF. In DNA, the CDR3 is TGTGCCAGCAGCGGGACTCCGAGCTCCTACGAGCAGTACTTC.